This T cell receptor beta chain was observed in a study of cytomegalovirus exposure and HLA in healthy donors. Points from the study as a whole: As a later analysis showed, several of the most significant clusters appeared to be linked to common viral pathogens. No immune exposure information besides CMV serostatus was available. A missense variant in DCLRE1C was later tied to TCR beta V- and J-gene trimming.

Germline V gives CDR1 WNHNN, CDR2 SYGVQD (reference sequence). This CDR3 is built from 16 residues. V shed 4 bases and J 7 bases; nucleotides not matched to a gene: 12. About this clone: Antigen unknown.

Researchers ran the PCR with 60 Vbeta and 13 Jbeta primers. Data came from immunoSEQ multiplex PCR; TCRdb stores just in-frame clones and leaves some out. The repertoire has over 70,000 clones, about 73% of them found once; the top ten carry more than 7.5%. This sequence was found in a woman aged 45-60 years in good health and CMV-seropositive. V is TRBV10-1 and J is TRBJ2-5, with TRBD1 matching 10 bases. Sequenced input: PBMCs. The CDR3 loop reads CASSVGTGAATGTQYF. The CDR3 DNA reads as TGCGCCAGCAGTGTTGGGACAGGGGCCGCCACAGGGACCCAGTACTTC.